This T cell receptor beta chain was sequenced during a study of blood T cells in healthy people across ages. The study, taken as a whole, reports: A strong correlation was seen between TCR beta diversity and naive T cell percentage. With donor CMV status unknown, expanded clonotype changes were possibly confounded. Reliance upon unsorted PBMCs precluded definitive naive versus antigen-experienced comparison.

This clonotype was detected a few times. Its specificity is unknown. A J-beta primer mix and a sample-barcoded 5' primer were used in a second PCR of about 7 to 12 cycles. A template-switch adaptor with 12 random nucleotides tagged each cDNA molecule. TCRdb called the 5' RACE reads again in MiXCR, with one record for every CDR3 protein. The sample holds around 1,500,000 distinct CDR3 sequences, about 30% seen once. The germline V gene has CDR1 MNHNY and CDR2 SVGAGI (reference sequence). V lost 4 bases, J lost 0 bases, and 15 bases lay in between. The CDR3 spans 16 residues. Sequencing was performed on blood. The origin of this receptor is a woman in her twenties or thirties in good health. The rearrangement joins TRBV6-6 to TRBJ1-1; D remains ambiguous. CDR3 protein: CASSSPDITMNTEAFF. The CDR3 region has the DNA TGTGCCAGCAGTTCACCCGACATTACCATGAACACTGAAGCTTTCTTT.